This T cell receptor beta chain was sequenced in a study of radiotherapy plus CTLA-4 blockade in lung cancer. Overall study results and limits: The best predictor of response was reported to be early blood T cell clone dynamics, with interferon-beta.

With ipilimumab providing CTLA-4 blockade, focal radiation was administered to patients who had chemo-refractory metastatic non-small-cell lung cancer. The V gene's germline CDR1 is SEHNR and CDR2 FQNEAQ (reference sequence). The CDR3 is 16 amino acids. The V end lost 2 bases, the J end lost 0 bases, and 12 bases lay between the germline ends. The table came from immunoSEQ multiplex PCR; TCRdb's copy has only in-frame clones and leaves some out. Among 65,000 to 70,000 clones, around 80% were seen once, and the ten largest hold roughly a tenth. To note about this clone: Antigen: not known.

This chain uses TRBV7-9 with TRBJ2-3, with no clear D. The specimen was peripheral blood, collected from a patient treated with radiotherapy plus ipilimumab. The receptor was isolated from a human donor with non-small cell lung cancer who had a complete response to radiotherapy plus ipilimumab. The DNA of the CDR3 is TGTGCCAGCAGCTTAAAGCCCCTGACTAGCACAGATACGCAGTATTTT. This codes for CASSLKPLTSTDTQYF.